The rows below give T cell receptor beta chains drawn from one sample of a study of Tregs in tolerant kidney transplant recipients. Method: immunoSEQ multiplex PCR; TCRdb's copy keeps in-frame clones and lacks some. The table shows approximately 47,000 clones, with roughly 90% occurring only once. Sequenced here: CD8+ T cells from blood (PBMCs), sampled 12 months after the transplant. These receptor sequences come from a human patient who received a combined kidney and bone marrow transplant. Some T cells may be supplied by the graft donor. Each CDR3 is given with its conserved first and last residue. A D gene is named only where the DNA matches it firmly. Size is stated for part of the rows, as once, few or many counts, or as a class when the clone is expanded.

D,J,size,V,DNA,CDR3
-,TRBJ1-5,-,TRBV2,TGTGCCAGCGGGCAGGGATTGTTGAGCAATCAGCCCCAGCATTTT,CASGQGLLSNQPQHF
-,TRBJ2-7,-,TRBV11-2,TGTGCCAGCAGCTTCGGGACTTCAAGCGAGCAGTACTTC,CASSFGTSSEQYF
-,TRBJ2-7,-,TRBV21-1,TGTGCCAGCAGCAAAGCTGCTCGGACTCCTAAAATCTGCGGGGAGCAGTACTTC,CASSKAARTPKICGEQYF
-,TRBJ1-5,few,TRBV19,TGTGCCAGTAGTATGATGACGGGGACACTTCCTCAGCCCCAGCATTTT,CASSMMTGTLPQPQHF
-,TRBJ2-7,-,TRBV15,TGTGCCACCAGCAGAGATTACGGGGGCGCGCGACAGGGAAATTTC,CATSRDYGGARQGNF
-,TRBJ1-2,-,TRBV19,TGTGCCAGTAGTATAGCCCACAGAGACTATGGCTACACCTTC,CASSIAHRDYGYTF
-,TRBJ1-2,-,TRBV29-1,TGCAGCGTTGAAGTCCAGGGATCAAACTATGGCTACACCTTC,CSVEVQGSNYGYTF
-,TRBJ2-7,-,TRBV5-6,TGTGCCAGCAGCTTCCGGCTCGGCCACTACGACTCCTACGAGCAGTACTTC,CASSFRLGHYDSYEQYF
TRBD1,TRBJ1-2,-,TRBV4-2,TGTGCCAGCAGCCTACTGACAGGGTCATATGGCTACACCTTC,CASSLLTGSYGYTF
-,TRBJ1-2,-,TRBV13,TGTGCCAACCGGGATAACTATGGCTACACCTTC,CANRDNYGYTF
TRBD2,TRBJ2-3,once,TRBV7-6,TGTGCCAGCAGCTTAGGTTGGGGAGGGGGCACAGATACGCAGTATTTT,CASSLGWGGGTDTQYF
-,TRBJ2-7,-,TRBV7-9,TGTGCCAGCAGCCCCCCTCTATCCTACGAGCAGTACTTC,CASSPPLSYEQYF
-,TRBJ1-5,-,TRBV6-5,TGTGCCAGCAGTTACTTGGGCCCCTATCAGCCCCAGCATTTT,CASSYLGPYQPQHF
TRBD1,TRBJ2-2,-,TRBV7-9,TGTGCCAGCAGCCCGGACAGGGATACCGGGGAGCTGTTTTTT,CASSPDRDTGELFF
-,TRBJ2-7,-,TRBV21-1,TGTGCCAGCAGCAAAAGTTCTAGCGGGAGTCAAGCCTACGAGCAGTACTTC,CASSKSSSGSQAYEQYF
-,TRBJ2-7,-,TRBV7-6,TGTGCCAGCAGCCCTCGGGGGTACGAGCAGTACTTC,CASSPRGYEQYF
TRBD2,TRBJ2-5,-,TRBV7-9,TGTGCCAGCAGCTTAGGGGTTCTAGCGGGGGGCCAAGAGACCCAGTACTTC,CASSLGVLAGGQETQYF
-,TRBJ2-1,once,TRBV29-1,TGCAGCGTCCCTCGAGGCAATGAGCAGTTCTTC,CSVPRGNEQFF
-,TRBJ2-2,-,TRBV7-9,TGTGCCAGCAGCTCAGGACTCGGAACCGGGGAGCTGTTTTTT,CASSSGLGTGELFF
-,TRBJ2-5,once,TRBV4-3,TGCGCCAGCAGCCAAGATCCCAGACAAGAGACCCAGTACTTC,CASSQDPRQETQYF
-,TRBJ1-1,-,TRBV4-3,TGCGCCAGCAGCCAACTCAGGGCATTGAACACTGAAGCTTTCTTT,CASSQLRALNTEAFF
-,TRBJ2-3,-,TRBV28,TGTGCCAGCGCAAGGGGAACAGGGTCCGATACGCAGTATTTT,CASARGTGSDTQYF
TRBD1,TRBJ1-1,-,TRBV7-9,TGTGCCAGCAGCTTAGCTGGGACAGGGAGGTGGACTGAAGCTTTCTTT,CASSLAGTGRWTEAFF
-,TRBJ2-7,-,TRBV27,TGTGCCAGCAGTCGGACAGAGAACAACGAGCAGTACTTC,CASSRTENNEQYF
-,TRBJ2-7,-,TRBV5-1,TGCGCCAGCAGCGTTAGCGTTGGAAAGGACTACGAGCAGTACTTC,CASSVSVGKDYEQYF
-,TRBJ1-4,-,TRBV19,TGTGCCAGTAGTAGATGGGGGGCTAATGAAAAACTGTTTTTT,CASSRWGANEKLFF
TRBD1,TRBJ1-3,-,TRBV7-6,TGTGCCAGCAGCCGGCGGGACAGCATAGAGTTT,CASSRRDSIEF
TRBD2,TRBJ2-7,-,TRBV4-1,TGCGCCAGCAGTCAACTGACTAGCGTCTCCTACGAGCAGTACTTC,CASSQLTSVSYEQYF
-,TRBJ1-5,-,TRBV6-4,TGTGCCAGCAGTGACTCGACAGGCAATCAGCCCCAGCATTTT,CASSDSTGNQPQHF
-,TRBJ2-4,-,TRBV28,TGTGCCAGCAGAACGGGACAAGAAGCCAAAAACATTCAGTACTTC,CASRTGQEAKNIQYF
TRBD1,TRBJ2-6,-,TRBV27,TGTGCCAGCAGCAGGGACAGGGAAGGGGCCTCTGGGGCCAACGTCCTGACTTTC,CASSRDREGASGANVLTF
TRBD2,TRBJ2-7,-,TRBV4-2,TGTGCCAGCAGCCCACTAGCGGGGGGTAGCTCCTACGAGCAGTACTTC,CASSPLAGGSSYEQYF
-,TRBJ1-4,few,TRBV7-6,TGTGCCAGCAGCTTAGGCGGGGGCTGGGAAAAACTGTTTTTT,CASSLGGGWEKLFF
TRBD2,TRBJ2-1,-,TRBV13,TGTGCCAGCAGCGTATTGCTAGCGGGAGGGTTCGATGAGCAGTTCTTC,CASSVLLAGGFDEQFF
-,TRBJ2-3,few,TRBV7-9,TGTGCCAGCAGCTTACTAGGACTCGCAGATACGCAGTATTTT,CASSLLGLADTQYF
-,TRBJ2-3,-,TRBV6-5,TGTGCCAGCAGTTTGGCGGGGCCCACAGATACGCAGTATTTT,CASSLAGPTDTQYF
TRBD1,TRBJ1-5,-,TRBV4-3,TGCGCCAGCAGCCAAGATTTCACAGGGGGCTGGGATCAGCCCCAGCATTTT,CASSQDFTGGWDQPQHF
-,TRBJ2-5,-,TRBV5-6,TGTGCCAGCAGCCTTACAGGGACGAGAGAGACCCAGTACTTC,CASSLTGTRETQYF
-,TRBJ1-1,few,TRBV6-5,TGTGCCAGCAGCTCTTCAGGGGACGCTTTCTTT,CASSSSGDAFF
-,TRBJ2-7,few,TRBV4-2,TGTGCCAGCAGCCAAGATCCGGGGAGCTCCTACGAGCAGTACTTC,CASSQDPGSSYEQYF
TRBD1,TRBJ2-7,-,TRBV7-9,TGTGCCAGCAGCCCCAGCCCCGGGACAGGACCCTACGAGCAGTACTTC,CASSPSPGTGPYEQYF
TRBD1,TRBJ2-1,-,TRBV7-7,TGTGCCAGCAGCTTAGGGACAGGGGTCAATGAGCAGTTCTTC,CASSLGTGVNEQFF
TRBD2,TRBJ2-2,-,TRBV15,TGTGCCACCAGCGGCGATGTTGATAGCGGGAGAGCCACCGGGGAGCTGTTTTTT,CATSGDVDSGRATGELFF
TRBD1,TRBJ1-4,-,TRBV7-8,TGTGCCAGCAGCCCGCCGGGACAGGGAGATGAAAAACTGTTTTTT,CASSPPGQGDEKLFF
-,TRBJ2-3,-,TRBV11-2,TGTGCCAGCAGCCCGTCTACAGATACGCAGTATTTT,CASSPSTDTQYF
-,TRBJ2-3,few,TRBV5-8,TGTGCCAGCAGCCCGCTTTTAGGTGTGGAGTCAGATACGCAGTATTTT,CASSPLLGVESDTQYF
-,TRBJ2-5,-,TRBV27,TGTGCCAGCAGGGCGGGACTTTACCCGGAGACCCAGTACTTC,CASRAGLYPETQYF
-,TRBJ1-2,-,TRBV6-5,TGTGCCAGCAGTGGGGGGGACTATGGCTACACCTTC,CASSGGDYGYTF
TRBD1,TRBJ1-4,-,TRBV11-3,TGTGCCAGCAGCCGGGGACAGGGGAATGAAAAACTGTTTTTT,CASSRGQGNEKLFF
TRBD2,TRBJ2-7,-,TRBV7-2,TGTGCCAGCAGGGGACTAGCGGGGGGGCCCTACGAGCAGTACTTC,CASRGLAGGPYEQYF
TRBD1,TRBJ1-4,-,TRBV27,TGTGCCAGCAGTTTAGGGACAGGGGATGAAAAACTGTTTTTT,CASSLGTGDEKLFF
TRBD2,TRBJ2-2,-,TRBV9,TGTGCCAGCAGCGTTCCCCTGGCAGGGACTAGTGGGCGTTCCGGGGAGCTGTTTTTT,CASSVPLAGTSGRSGELFF
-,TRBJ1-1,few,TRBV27,TGTGCCAGCAGTACCGGGACTGAAGCTTTCTTT,CASSTGTEAFF